The 22 T cell receptor beta chains given below trace back to one sample, sequenced in a study of CD8 T cells in ankylosing spondylitis. TCRdb reprocessed the 5' RACE reads via MiXCR and lists one record per CDR3 protein. This repertoire shows more than 500,000 distinct CDR3 sequences, 5.3% found once; its top ten account for roughly 3.5%. General observations from the study: What appeared characteristic of ankylosing spondylitis blood was a TCR beta motif of under 10 highly homologous variants.

These receptors are not linked to any known antigen. The material sequenced was blood, either unsorted or a sorted T cell fraction (not recorded which). All receptors derive from a male donor with ankylosing spondylitis.

This clonotype was counted many times. The chain combines TRBV20-1 with TRBJ1-1; 8 nucleotides match TRBD1. V was pared by 6 bases and J by 5 bases, with 8 bases of the junction left unmatched. The length of the CDR3 is 13 residues. The germline V gene has CDR1 DFQATT and CDR2 SNEGSKA (reference sequence). The CDR3 is CSAFGQGGTEAFF. In nucleotides, the CDR3 is TGCAGTGCATTTGGACAGGGAGGGACTGAAGCTTTCTTT.

The sample holds a few counts of this clonotype. CDR3 coding DNA: TGTGCCAGCAGCTTAGCCCAGGGGAGACGGGAGGGTCAGCCCCAGCATTTT. Translating gives CASSLAQGRREGQPQHF. J is TRBJ1-5 and V is TRBV7-9, with D perhaps TRBD1 (6 bases). CDR3 size: 17 residues. V was clipped by 0 bases and J by 6 bases, with 18 bases between them. In germline, CDR1 is SEHNR, CDR2 FQNEAQ (reference sequence).

This clonotype was recorded at least ten times. The gene calls are TRBV7-2 and TRBJ2-7, with D perhaps matching TRBD2 (6 bases). The V gene lost 0 bases and the J gene lost 2 bases, with 11 bases spanning the gap. Per the germline V gene, CDR1 is SGHTA and CDR2 is FQGNSA. This CDR3 contains 15 residues. Here the CDR3 reads CASSLAAGTPYEQYF. In DNA, the CDR3 is TGTGCCAGCAGCTTAGCGGCGGGAACACCCTACGAGCAGTACTTC. Filled out from reference TRBV7-2 and TRBJ2-7, the complete variable domain reads GAGVSQSPSNKVTEKGKDVELRCDPISGHTALYWYRQSLGQGLEFLIYFQGNSAPDKSGLPSDRFSAERTGGSVSTLTIQRTQQEDSAVYLCASSLAAGTPYEQYFGPGTRLTVT.

Only a few counts were recorded for this clonotype. The rearrangement links TRBV7-2 to TRBJ2-5; D is possibly TRBD2 (7 bases). CDR3 length equals 14 residues. The V gene lost 8 bases and the J gene lost 5 bases, with 18 bases spanning the gap. Per the germline V gene, CDR1 is SGHTA and CDR2 is FQGNSA. CDR3 sequence reads: CASGRRGGRETQYF. The DNA for the CDR3 is TGTGCCAGCGGACGAAGGGGGGGCAGGGAGACCCAGTACTTC.

This clonotype showed up just a few times. The gene calls are TRBV6-2 or TRBV6-3 and TRBJ1-5; no firm D call. CDR1 MNHEY and CDR2 SVGEGT come from the germline V gene. CDR3 length: 13 residues. The V and J ends lost 6 bases and 7 bases respectively, with 13 bases between them. CDR3 DNA sequence: TGTGCCAGCAGGCCCCAGGTGGGGCAGCCCCAGCATTTT. This gives the protein CASRPQVGQPQHF.

At least ten counts were recorded for this clonotype. V and J are TRBV20-1 and TRBJ2-7; 10 bases map to TRBD2. V shed 3 bases and J 3 bases; nucleotides not matched to a gene: 11. The germline CDR1 and CDR2 sequences are DFQATT and SNEGSKA (reference sequence). CDR3 length: 16 amino acids. CDR3: CSASASGRTILYEQYF. As DNA, the CDR3 is TGCAGTGCTAGTGCTAGCGGGAGAACAATTCTCTACGAGCAGTACTTC.

This clonotype was counted at least ten times. The chain is built from TRBV20-1 and TRBJ2-5, with D unclear. Trimming removed 0 bases at V and 5 bases at J, with 7 bases between. Germline V lookup: CDR1 DFQATT, CDR2 SNEGSKA (reference sequence). The CDR3 length is 12 residues. This CDR3 is CSAREGSETQYF. The CDR3 DNA reads TGCAGTGCTAGAGAGGGAAGTGAGACCCAGTACTTC.

The table lists this clonotype with many counts. The chain uses TRBV24-1 and TRBJ2-7; D gene ambiguous. V was trimmed by 6 bases and J by 7 bases, leaving 18 bases between them. Germline CDR1 reads KGHDR; CDR2 reads SFDVKD. This CDR3 region has 14 residues. The CDR3 DNA reads TGTGCCACCAGTAGCCAGTGGAAGCCTGAGGAGCAGTACTTC. Protein sequence: CATSSQWKPEEQYF.

This clonotype appeared many times. The gene calls are TRBV20-1 and TRBJ2-1; a weak D match, TRBD2 (6 bases). CDR3 length: 14 amino acids. In germline, CDR1 is DFQATT, CDR2 SNEGSKA (reference sequence). The V end was cut by 3 bases, the J end by 0 bases, with 9 bases between. The CDR3 region is CSASGRPSYNEQFF. The CDR3 nucleotides read TGCAGTGCTAGCGGGAGACCCTCCTACAATGAGCAGTTCTTC.

This clonotype was counted many times. V is TRBV9 and J is TRBJ2-3, with D unclear. The germline V gene has CDR1 SGDLS and CDR2 YYNGEE. Deletions cut 4 bases from V and 2 bases from J, with 11 bases between. The CDR3 consists of 14 residues. CDR3 DNA: TGTGCCAGCAGCCCCCAGCCTTTCACAGATACGCAGTATTTT. Protein sequence: CASSPQPFTDTQYF.

This clonotype occurred many times. The chain recombines TRBV25-1 with TRBJ2-1, with D unclear. CDR3 length: 11 amino acids. Trimming pared 4 bases from V and 8 bases from J, leaving 6 bases between. The germline V gene has CDR1 MGHDK and CDR2 SYGVNS. The CDR3 DNA reads as TGTGCCAGCAGTGGAAGTTATGAGCAGTTCTTC. Translating it yields CASSGSYEQFF.

The chain has TRBV9 and TRBJ2-1, with TRBD2 matching 11 bases. The CDR3 extends over 15 amino acids. The V gene's germline CDR1 is SGDLS and CDR2 YYNGEE. V shed 4 bases, J shed 7 bases, and the junction held 7 bases outside the gene matches. CDR3 sequence reads: CASSLGTSGQNEQFF. The CDR3 DNA reads TGTGCCAGCAGCCTAGGGACTAGCGGCCAGAATGAGCAGTTCTTC.

In this sample, this clonotype turned up many times. The chain is built from TRBV20-1 and TRBJ2-2; 8 nucleotides agree with TRBD1. The V gene end was trimmed by 1 base and the J gene end by 1 base; junction bases not matched to a gene: 2. CDR1 and CDR2 from the germline V gene are DFQATT and SNEGSKA (reference sequence). The CDR3 extends over 15 amino acids. CDR3 DNA: TGCAGTGCTAGAGTAGGGACAGGGAACACCGGGGAGCTGTTTTTT. It yields the protein CSARVGTGNTGELFF.

This clonotype was observed a handful of times. The chain is built from TRBV6-6 and TRBJ2-7; 8 nucleotides match TRBD1. The CDR3 has 13 residues. The ends lost 5 bases at V and 5 bases at J; junction bases unmatched: 5. Germline values: CDR1 MNHNY, CDR2 SVGAGI (reference sequence). This CDR3 reads CASSPTGAHEQYF. CDR3 bases: TGTGCCAGCAGTCCGACAGGGGCCCACGAGCAGTACTTC.

The V gene is TRBV28, the J gene TRBJ1-5; D possibly corresponds to TRBD1 (5 bases). The CDR3 covers 15 residues. In germline, CDR1 is MDHEN, CDR2 SYDVKM. V was cut by 3 bases and J by 2 bases, with 11 bases left in between. The CDR3 DNA reads as TGTGCCAGCAGTTTGTTCGGGGGAGGCAATCAGCCCCAGCATTTT. Encoded protein: CASSLFGGGNQPQHF.

This clonotype was observed many times. V usage is TRBV9 and J usage is TRBJ2-7, with 7 bases that match TRBD1. The CDR3 covers 13 residues. J was trimmed by 4 bases and V by 4 bases; bases with no gene match: 5. In germline, CDR1 is SGDLS, CDR2 YYNGEE. The CDR3 nucleotides are TGTGCCAGCAGCTTCCAACAGGGGTACGAGCAGTACTTC. Amino acids: CASSFQQGYEQYF.

V and J are TRBV4-3 and TRBJ2-5, with D perhaps TRBD1 or TRBD2 (5 bases each). The CDR3 covers 15 residues. The germline gives CDR1 LGHNA, CDR2 YSLEER. The V end was cut by 1 base, the J end by 1 base, with 10 bases between. The CDR3 loop is CASSQGGVIQETQYF. Here the CDR3 DNA reads TGCGCCAGCAGCCAAGGAGGGGTAATCCAAGAGACCCAGTACTTC.

With regard to this clonotype: Given a far larger clone just one base away, this is likely a sequencing read error. The chain has TRBV7-2 and TRBJ2-7; 8 positions match TRBD1. The V gene's germline CDR1 is SGHTA and CDR2 FQGNSA. The CDR3 has 14 residues. The CDR3 spells CASSLGTGSFEQYF. In DNA form, the CDR3 reads TGTGCCAGCAGCTTAGGGACAGGGTCCTTCGAGCAGTACTTC.

This clonotype was seen at least ten times. The CDR3 bases are TGTGCCAGCAGTGAAATGGGGCAGGTTTGGGACATTCAGTACTTC. Translating gives CASSEMGQVWDIQYF. This rearrangement joins TRBV6-1 to TRBJ2-4; TRBD1 might be the D (5 bases). Trimming cost V 2 bases and J 8 bases, with 16 bases left between them. Germline V gives CDR1 MNHNS, CDR2 SASEGT. The CDR3 has 15 residues.

This clonotype was detected ten times or more. V is TRBV12-3 or TRBV12-4 and J is TRBJ1-4; D is possibly TRBD1 (6 bases). The CDR3 consists of 14 residues. Trimming removed 3 bases at V and 5 bases at J, with 10 bases between. CDR3 sequence reads: CASSFKGQNEKLFF. In DNA form, the CDR3 reads TGTGCCAGCAGTTTTAAAGGACAGAATGAAAAACTGTTTTTT.

This clonotype has a count of ten or more. The V call is TRBV10-3, the J call TRBJ2-3; TRBD1 is a possible D gene (6 bases). CDR3 length: 13 residues. The V and J ends lost 4 bases and 7 bases respectively, with 12 bases between them. Germline V gives CDR1 ENHRY, CDR2 SYGVKD. CDR3 in DNA: TGTGCCATCAGTGGGTTACAGGGAAATACGCAGTATTTT. This translates into CAISGLQGNTQYF.

This clonotype was counted many times. The chain couples TRBV29-1 to TRBJ2-7; 7 bases match TRBD1. With V trimmed by 6 bases and J by 5 bases, 7 bases remained unmatched. This CDR3 is built from 12 residues. CDR1 is SQVTM, CDR2 ANQGSEA, per germline. This CDR3 is CSVNRGRDEQYF. The CDR3 nucleotides read TGCAGCGTGAACAGGGGTAGGGACGAGCAGTACTTC.